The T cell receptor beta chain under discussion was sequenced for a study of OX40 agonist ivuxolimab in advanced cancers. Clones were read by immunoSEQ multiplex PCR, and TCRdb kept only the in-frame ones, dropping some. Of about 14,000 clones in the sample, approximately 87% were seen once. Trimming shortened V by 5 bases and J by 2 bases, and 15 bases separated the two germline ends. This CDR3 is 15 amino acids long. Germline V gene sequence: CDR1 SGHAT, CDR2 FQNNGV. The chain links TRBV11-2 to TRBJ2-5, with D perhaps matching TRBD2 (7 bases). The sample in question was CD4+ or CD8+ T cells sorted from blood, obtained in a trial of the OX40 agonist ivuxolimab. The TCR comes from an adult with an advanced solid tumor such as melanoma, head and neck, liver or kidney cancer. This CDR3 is CASSKEGGLQETQYF. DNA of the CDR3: TGTGCCAGCAGCAAAGAGGGGGGGTTACAAGAGACCCAGTACTTC.